The next 26 T cell receptor beta chains were all read from a single sample in a study of blood T cell repertoires in COVID-19. Profiled with immunoSEQ multiplex PCR; TCRdb holds only in-frame clones, not every one. The table includes approximately 200,000 clones, around 84% detected once. The sequenced sample consisted of PBMCs or T cells enriched from blood (not recorded which). The receptors originated from a woman aged 40 to 50 with acute COVID-19.

The V gene is TRBV19, the J gene TRBJ2-1, with 10 bases fitting TRBD2. This CDR3 spans 15 amino acids. V lost 4 bases and J lost 9; bases outside the gene matches: 9. The germline CDR1 and CDR2 sequences are LNHDA and SQIVND (reference sequence). The CDR3 is CASSTSSSGSGEQFF. CDR3 bases: TGTGCCAGTAGTACTTCGTCTAGCGGGAGTGGTGAGCAGTTCTTC.

This clone came up a few times. CDR3 in amino acids: CASSLGEKTQYF. The CDR3, as DNA: TGTGCCAGCAGTTTAGGGGAAAAGACCCAGTACTTC. The chain uses TRBV6-5 and TRBJ2-5; D may be TRBD1 (5 bases). Germline V gene sequence: CDR1 MNHEY, CDR2 SVGAGI. The CDR3 is made up of 12 amino acids. The ends were cut back, 4 bases at V and 6 bases at J, with 9 bases in the middle.

The chain employs TRBV6-5 and TRBJ1-2; no definite D call. Trimming removed 8 bases at V and 8 bases at J, with 18 bases between. In germline, CDR1 is MNHEY, CDR2 SVGAGI. CDR3 size: 13 residues. The CDR3: CASSRGSEGGYTF. For the CDR3, the DNA is TGTGCCAGCTCTCGCGGCAGTGAGGGCGGCTACACCTTC.

This clone came up a few times. In nucleotides, the CDR3 is TGTGCCAGCACCCCAGATCTGAATCAGCCCCAGCATTTT. Its protein is CASTPDLNQPQHF. The rearrangement joins TRBV28 to TRBJ1-5; D ambiguous. The CDR3 has 13 residues. The V and J ends lost 7 bases and 4 bases respectively, with 11 bases between them. The V gene's germline CDR1 is MDHEN and CDR2 SYDVKM.

The chain combines TRBV5-5 with TRBJ2-5, with 7 bases matching TRBD1. Trimming cost V 4 bases and J 4 bases; bases outside gene matches: 7. Germline V gene sequence: CDR1 SGHKS, CDR2 YYEKEE (reference sequence). The CDR3 is made up of 14 amino acids. The CDR3 DNA follows: TGTGCCAGCAGCCTGGTACGACAGGGAGAGACCCAGTACTTC. This gives the protein CASSLVRQGETQYF.

This clone was recorded only once. The rearrangement links TRBV7-9 to TRBJ1-2, with D possibly being TRBD1 (6 bases). The length of the CDR3 is 16 residues. The germline V and J ends were trimmed by 0 bases and 3 bases, with 14 bases remaining between them. Germline V gene sequence: CDR1 SEHNR, CDR2 FQNEAQ (reference sequence). This chain's CDR3 is CASSLARGQDHYGYTF. The DNA for the CDR3 is TGTGCCAGCAGCTTAGCTAGGGGACAAGACCACTATGGCTACACCTTC. Combining the CDR3 with reference TRBV7-9 and TRBJ1-2 gives the whole variable domain DTGVSQNPRHKITKRGQNVTFRCDPISEHNRLYWYRQTLGQGPEFLTYFQNEAQLEKSRLLSDRFSAERPKGSFSTLEIQRTEQGDSAMYLCASSLARGQDHYGYTFGSGTRLTVV.

A few counts support this clone. The same CDR3 can be traced to other DNA sequences in this sample. The chain employs TRBV28 and TRBJ1-2; TRBD1 is a possible D gene (6 bases). The CDR3 length is 12 residues. The germline V gene encodes CDR1 MDHEN and CDR2 SYDVKM. Trimming pared 7 bases from V and 4 bases from J, leaving 10 bases between. The chain's CDR3 is CASTTTGYGYTF. In DNA form, the CDR3 reads TGTGCCAGCACGACGACAGGCTATGGCTACACCTTC.

The rearrangement joins TRBV19 to TRBJ2-4, with 7 nucleotides matching TRBD2. Looked up from germline, CDR1 is LNHDA and CDR2 is SQIVND (reference sequence). V shed 1 base and J 7 bases; nucleotides not matched to a gene: 10. CDR3 length equals 16 residues. The CDR3 coding sequence is TGTGCCAGTAGTATAGGCCTCGTTCAGGGAGGGAACATTCAGTACTTC. Translated, it gives CASSIGLVQGGNIQYF.

About this clone: This same CDR3 is encoded by further DNA sequences in the sample. The genes are TRBV9 and TRBJ1-1; unclear D gene. There are 12 residues in the CDR3. CDR1 is SGDLS, CDR2 YYNGEE, per germline. Trimming took 0 bases from V and 8 from J, leaving 8 bases between them. The CDR3 region has the DNA TGTGCCAGCAGCGTAGGGGGAGGAGAAGCTTTCTTT. It translates to CASSVGGGEAFF.

Ten or more counts support this clone. This chain uses TRBV11-2 with TRBJ1-5; D is possibly TRBD1 (6 bases). V was trimmed by 3 bases and J by 7 bases, leaving 10 bases between them. Looked up from germline, CDR1 is SGHAT and CDR2 is FQNNGV. The CDR3 is made up of 13 amino acids. CDR3 DNA: TGTGCCAGCAGCTTGGGGGCTGGACAGCCCCAGCATTTT. Its protein product is CASSLGAGQPQHF.

The V call is TRBV7-3, the J call TRBJ1-6; TRBD1 is a possible D gene (6 bases). Per germline, CDR1 SGHTA and CDR2 FQGTGA. There are 15 residues in the CDR3. The V end was cut by 2 bases, the J end by 6 bases, with 11 bases between. For the CDR3, the DNA is TGTGCCAGCAGCTTATTTGACAGGTCTAATTCACCCCTCCACTTT. Translating gives CASSLFDRSNSPLHF.

This clone was seen once. The V gene is TRBV30, the J gene TRBJ1-2; TRBD1 matches 8 bases. The CDR3 is 13 amino acids. Germline V gene sequence: CDR1 GTSNPN, CDR2 SVGIG (reference sequence). The J segment lost 6 bases and the V segment lost 4 bases, leaving 7 bases of the junction unmatched. CDR3 sequence (DNA): TGTGCCTGGATGGCAGGGGGCGTGAATGGCTACACCTTC. Translated, it gives CAWMAGGVNGYTF. Combining the CDR3 with reference TRBV30 and TRBJ1-2 gives the whole variable domain SQTIHQWPATLVQPVGSPLSLECTVEGTSNPNLYWYRQAAGRGLQLLFYSVGIGQISSEVPQNLSASRPQDRQFILSSKKLLLSDSGFYLCAWMAGGVNGYTFGSGTRLTVV.

V and J are TRBV6-2 or TRBV6-3 and TRBJ2-7; 9 bases are a match to TRBD1. The germline V gene has CDR1 MNHEY and CDR2 SVGEGT. The ends lost 6 bases at V and 4 bases at J; junction bases unmatched: 10. There are 15 residues in the CDR3. The CDR3 here is CASSSPGQGRYEQYF. DNA of the CDR3: TGTGCCAGCAGCTCCCCGGGACAGGGTCGGTACGAGCAGTACTTC.

The chain is built from TRBV9 and TRBJ1-5; D call uncertain. CDR3 size: 14 residues. Germline CDR1 reads SGDLS; CDR2 reads YYNGEE. V was trimmed by 2 bases and J by 7 bases, leaving 13 bases between them. In DNA form, the CDR3 reads TGTGCCAGCAGCGTCGATCCCACGAGCCAGCCCCAGCATTTT. As protein: CASSVDPTSQPQHF. Using reference TRBV9 and TRBJ1-5 for the parts outside the CDR3, the full variable domain is DSGVTQTPKHLITATGQRVTLRCSPRSGDLSVYWYQQSLDQGLQFLIQYYNGEERAKGNILERFSAQQFPDLHSELNLSSLELGDSALYFCASSVDPTSQPQHFGDGTRLSIL.

This clone was detected only a few times. The chain couples TRBV2 to TRBJ1-2; 8 bases match TRBD1. Per germline, CDR1 SNHLY and CDR2 FYNNEI. V lost 3 bases and J lost 5; bases outside the gene matches: 5. This CDR3 region has 14 residues. The CDR3: CASSDVGQGYGYTF. DNA of the CDR3: TGTGCCAGCAGTGACGTAGGACAGGGATATGGCTACACCTTC.

The gene calls are TRBV14 and TRBJ2-7; 8 nucleotides match TRBD2. The ends lost 1 base at V and 5 bases at J; junction bases unmatched: 10. The CDR3 totals 16 residues. Germline values: CDR1 SGHDN, CDR2 FVKESK. The CDR3 DNA reads as TGTGCCAGCAGCCAAGTCCTGGCGGGAGGTATCGACGAGCAGTACTTC. Residues: CASSQVLAGGIDEQYF.

The chain has TRBV5-1 and TRBJ2-7; 9 nucleotides match TRBD1. V shed 4 bases and J 4 bases; nucleotides not matched to a gene: 6. Germline V gene sequence: CDR1 SGHRS, CDR2 YFSETQ. This CDR3 has 14 amino acids. The CDR3 here is CASSEQGARYEQYF. As DNA, the CDR3 is TGCGCCAGCAGCGAACAGGGGGCGCGATACGAGCAGTACTTC.

V gene TRBV12-3 or TRBV12-4 combines with J gene TRBJ1-6; D is uncertain. The CDR3 loop spans 12 amino acids. The ends were cut back, 3 bases at V and 15 bases at J, with 12 bases in the middle. CDR3 sequence: CASSFGRGFLHF. DNA for the CDR3: TGTGCCAGCAGTTTTGGACGCGGGTTCCTCCACTTT.

The V call is TRBV14, the J call TRBJ2-4; D perhaps matches TRBD2 (6 bases). This CDR3 has 14 amino acids. CDR1 SGHDN and CDR2 FVKESK come from the germline V gene. V shed 2 bases and J shed 8 bases, with 13 bases lying between them. The CDR3 DNA sequence: TGTGCCAGCAGCCAATCGGGGGTCGTCCACATTCAGTACTTC. Translating gives CASSQSGVVHIQYF.

This chain joins TRBV10-1 and TRBJ1-1, with D perhaps matching TRBD1 (6 bases). The CDR3 loop spans 13 amino acids. Germline loops: CDR1 WNHNN, CDR2 SYGVQD (reference sequence). V was cut by 3 bases and J by 11 bases, with 16 bases left in between. CDR3 sequence: CASSEATGRMAFF. CDR3 nucleotide sequence: TGCGCCAGCAGTGAAGCGACAGGTCGGATGGCTTTCTTT.

V usage is TRBV6-5 and J usage is TRBJ2-1; D possibly corresponds to TRBD2 (5 bases). V was pared by 8 bases and J by 5 bases, with 16 bases between. Germline lookup yields CDR1 MNHEY and CDR2 SVGAGI. CDR3 length: 14 amino acids. CDR3 sequence reads: CASATSPADNEQFF. CDR3 DNA sequence: TGTGCCAGCGCCACTAGTCCCGCCGACAATGAGCAGTTCTTC.

The chain recombines TRBV10-2 with TRBJ1-4; 7 bases agree with TRBD1. This CDR3 has 13 residues. The J segment lost 4 bases and the V segment lost 8 bases, leaving 4 bases of the junction unmatched. Per germline, CDR1 WSHSY and CDR2 SAAADI. This CDR3 is CASRGTDNEKLFF. DNA of the CDR3: TGCGCCAGCCGAGGGACAGATAATGAAAAACTGTTTTTT.

This clone was seen only once. V usage is TRBV18 and J usage is TRBJ2-1, with a tentative D call TRBD1 (5 bases). Germline V CDR1 and CDR2: KGHSH, LQKENI. The CDR3 has 13 amino acids. Trimming stripped 3 bases from V and 7 bases from J, with 10 bases between. DNA of the CDR3: TGTGCCAGCTCACCGACAGTGGGGAATGAGCAGTTCTTC. Encoded protein: CASSPTVGNEQFF.

DNA of the CDR3: TGTGCCAGCGCCTGGCGGTCAGCCCGCTCCTACGAGCAGTACTTC. Protein sequence: CASAWRSARSYEQYF. The J gene is TRBJ2-7, the V gene TRBV7-8; D call uncertain. The CDR3 consists of 15 residues. Germline V gene data show CDR1 as SGHVS and CDR2 as FQNEAQ. The V end was cut by 8 bases, the J end by 0 bases, with 17 bases between.

This chain connects TRBV20-1 to TRBJ1-5, with a weak D call TRBD1 (6 bases). This CDR3 is built from 14 residues. In germline, CDR1 is DFQATT, CDR2 SNEGSKA (reference sequence). V lost 3 bases and J lost 6, with 15 bases in between. The CDR3 sequence is CSASEGQGPQPQHF. CDR3 nucleotides: TGCAGTGCTAGTGAGGGGCAGGGGCCTCAGCCCCAGCATTTT.

The chain employs TRBV19 and TRBJ2-3; D unresolved. V was pared by 3 bases and J by 6 bases, with 4 bases between. CDR1 is LNHDA, CDR2 SQIVND, per germline (reference sequence). This CDR3 has 11 residues. The CDR3 DNA reads as TGTGCCAGTAGTATCGGGGATACGCAGTATTTT. Encoded protein: CASSIGDTQYF. The full variable domain, completed using reference TRBV19 and TRBJ2-3, is DGGITQSPKYLFRKEGQNVTLSCEQNLNHDAMYWYRQDPGQGLRLIYYSQIVNDFQKGDIAEGYSVSREKKESFPLTVTSAQKNPTAFYLCASSIGDTQYFGPGTRLTVL.